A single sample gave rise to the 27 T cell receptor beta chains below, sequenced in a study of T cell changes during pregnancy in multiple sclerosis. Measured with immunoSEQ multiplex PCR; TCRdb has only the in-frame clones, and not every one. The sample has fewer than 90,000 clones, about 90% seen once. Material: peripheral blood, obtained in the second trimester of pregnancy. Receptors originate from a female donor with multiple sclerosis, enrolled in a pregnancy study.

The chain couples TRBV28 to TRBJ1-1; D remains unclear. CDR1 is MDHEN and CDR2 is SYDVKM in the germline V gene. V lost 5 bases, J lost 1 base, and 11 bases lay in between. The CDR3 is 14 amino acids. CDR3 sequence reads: CASSPPDENTEAFF. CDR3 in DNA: TGTGCCAGCAGTCCCCCAGATGAGAACACTGAAGCTTTCTTT.

CDR3 bases: TGTGCCAGCAGTTTATTGGCAGGGAACGAAAAACTGTTTTTT. Residues: CASSLLAGNEKLFF. The V call is TRBV27, the J call TRBJ1-4; maybe TRBD1 (5 bases). Trimming pared 1 base from V and 8 bases from J, leaving 11 bases between. CDR3 length: 14 residues. Germline V CDR1 and CDR2: MNHEY, SMNVEV (reference sequence).

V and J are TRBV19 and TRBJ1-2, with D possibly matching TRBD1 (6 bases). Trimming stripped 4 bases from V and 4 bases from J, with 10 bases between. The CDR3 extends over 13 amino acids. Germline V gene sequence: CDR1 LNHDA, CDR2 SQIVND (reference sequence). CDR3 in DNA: TGTGCCAGTAGTACACAGGGAGTCTATGGCTACACCTTC. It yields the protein CASSTQGVYGYTF. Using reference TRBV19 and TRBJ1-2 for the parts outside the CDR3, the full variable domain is DGGITQSPKYLFRKEGQNVTLSCEQNLNHDAMYWYRQDPGQGLRLIYYSQIVNDFQKGDIAEGYSVSREKKESFPLTVTSAQKNPTAFYLCASSTQGVYGYTFGSGTRLTVV.

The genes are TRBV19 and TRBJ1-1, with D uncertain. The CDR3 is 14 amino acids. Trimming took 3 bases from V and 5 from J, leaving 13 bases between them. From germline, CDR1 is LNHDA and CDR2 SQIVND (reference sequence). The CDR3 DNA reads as TGTGCCAGTAGTATCACCACGGGTAAAACTGAAGCTTTCTTT. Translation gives CASSITTGKTEAFF.

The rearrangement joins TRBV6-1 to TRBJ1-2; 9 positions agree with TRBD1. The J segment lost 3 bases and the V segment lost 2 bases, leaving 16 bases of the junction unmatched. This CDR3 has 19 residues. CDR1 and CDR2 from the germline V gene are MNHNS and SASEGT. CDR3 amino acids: CASSESLGGQGKGDYGYTF. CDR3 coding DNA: TGTGCCAGCAGTGAATCACTCGGCGGACAGGGGAAGGGGGACTATGGCTACACCTTC.

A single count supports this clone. The CDR3 nucleotides are TGTGCCAGCGTAGGCAATCAGCCCCAGCATTTT. This encodes CASVGNQPQHF. J is TRBJ1-5 and V is TRBV21-1. TRBV21-1 is assigned pseudogene status. This CDR3 contains 11 residues.

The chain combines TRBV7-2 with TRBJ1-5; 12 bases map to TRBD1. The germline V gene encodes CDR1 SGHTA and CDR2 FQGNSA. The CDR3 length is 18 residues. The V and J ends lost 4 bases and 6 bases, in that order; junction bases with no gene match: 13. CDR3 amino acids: CASSSKKGEGQGAQPQHF. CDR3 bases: TGTGCCAGCAGCTCAAAAAAGGGTGAGGGACAGGGGGCTCAGCCCCAGCATTTT.

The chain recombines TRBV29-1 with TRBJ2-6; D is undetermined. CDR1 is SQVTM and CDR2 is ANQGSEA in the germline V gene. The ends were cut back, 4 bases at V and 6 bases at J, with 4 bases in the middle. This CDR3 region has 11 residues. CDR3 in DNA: TGCAGCGTTGCCTTGGCCAACGTCCTGACTTTC. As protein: CSVALANVLTF.

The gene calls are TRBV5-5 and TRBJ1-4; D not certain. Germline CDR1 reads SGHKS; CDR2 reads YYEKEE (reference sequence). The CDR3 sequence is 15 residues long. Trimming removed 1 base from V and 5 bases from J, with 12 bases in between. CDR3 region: CASSLSPRGNEKLFF. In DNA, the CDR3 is TGTGCCAGCAGCTTGTCTCCCCGAGGGAATGAAAAACTGTTTTTT.

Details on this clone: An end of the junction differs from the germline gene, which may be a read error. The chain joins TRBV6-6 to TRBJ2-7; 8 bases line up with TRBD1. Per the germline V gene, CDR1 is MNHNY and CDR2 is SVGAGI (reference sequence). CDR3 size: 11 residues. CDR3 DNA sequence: TGCGACAGGGACAGGCCCTACGAGCAGTACTTC. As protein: CDRDRPYEQYF.

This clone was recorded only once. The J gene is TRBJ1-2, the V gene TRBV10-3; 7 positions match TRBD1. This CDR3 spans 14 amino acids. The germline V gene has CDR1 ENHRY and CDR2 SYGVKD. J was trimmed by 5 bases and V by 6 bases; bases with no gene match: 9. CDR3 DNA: TGTGCCATCAGGGAGGGACAGTCGAAGTATGGCTACACCTTC. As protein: CAIREGQSKYGYTF.

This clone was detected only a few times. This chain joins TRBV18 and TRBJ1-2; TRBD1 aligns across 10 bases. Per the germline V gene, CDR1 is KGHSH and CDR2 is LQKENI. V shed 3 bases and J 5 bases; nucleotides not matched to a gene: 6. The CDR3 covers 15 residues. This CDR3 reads CASSPGTGVDYGYTF. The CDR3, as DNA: TGTGCCAGCTCACCGGGGACAGGGGTTGATTATGGCTACACCTTC.

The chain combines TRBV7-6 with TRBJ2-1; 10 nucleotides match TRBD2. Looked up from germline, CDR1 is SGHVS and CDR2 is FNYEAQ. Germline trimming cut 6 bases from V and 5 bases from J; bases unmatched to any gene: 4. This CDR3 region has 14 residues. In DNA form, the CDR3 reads TGTGCCAGCAGTCAGCGGGGGGGAAACAATGAGCAGTTCTTC. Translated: CASSQRGGNNEQFF. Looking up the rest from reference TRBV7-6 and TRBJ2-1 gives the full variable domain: GAGVSQSPRYKVTKRGQDVALRCDPISGHVSLYWYRQALGQGPEFLTYFNYEAQQDKSGLPNDRFSAERPEGSISTLTIQRTEQRDSAMYRCASSQRGGNNEQFFGPGTRLTVL.

CDR3 loop: CASSEGLSWDSKNQPQHF. Here the CDR3 DNA reads TGTGCCAGCAGTGAAGGTCTATCGTGGGACAGTAAAAATCAGCCCCAGCATTTT. This chain uses TRBV6-1 with TRBJ1-5, with 7 nucleotides matching TRBD1. Trimming cost V 1 base and J 4 bases; bases outside gene matches: 13. CDR3 length: 18 amino acids. CDR1 and CDR2 from the germline V gene are MNHNS and SASEGT.

In DNA form, the CDR3 reads TGCGCCAGCAGCCAGGGCCGACCCACCGGGGAGCTGTTTTTT. Protein sequence: CASSQGRPTGELFF. The chain is built from TRBV4-3 and TRBJ2-2; D is unclear. The germline V and J ends were trimmed by 3 bases and 4 bases, with 9 bases remaining between them. Germline CDR1 and CDR2: LGHNA and YSLEER. The CDR3 covers 14 residues.

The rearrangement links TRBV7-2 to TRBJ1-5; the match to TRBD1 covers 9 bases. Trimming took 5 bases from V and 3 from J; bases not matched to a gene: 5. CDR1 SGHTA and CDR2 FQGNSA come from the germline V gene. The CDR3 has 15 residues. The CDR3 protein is CASSVRTGVNQPQHF. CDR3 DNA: TGTGCCAGCAGCGTACGGACAGGGGTCAATCAGCCCCAGCATTTT.

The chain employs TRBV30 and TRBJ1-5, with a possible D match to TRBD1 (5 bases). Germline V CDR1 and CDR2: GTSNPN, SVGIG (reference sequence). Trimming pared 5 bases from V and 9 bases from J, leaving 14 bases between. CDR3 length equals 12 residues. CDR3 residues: CAWGLGGGPQHF. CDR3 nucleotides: TGTGCCTGGGGACTGGGGGGTGGGCCCCAGCATTTT.

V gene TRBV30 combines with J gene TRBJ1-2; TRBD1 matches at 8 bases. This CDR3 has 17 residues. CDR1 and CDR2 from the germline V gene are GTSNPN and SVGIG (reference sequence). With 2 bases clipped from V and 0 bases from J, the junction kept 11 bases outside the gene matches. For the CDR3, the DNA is TGTGCCTGGAGTACCCGGACAGGGCCCCAAACTAACTATGGCTACACCTTC. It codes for CAWSTRTGPQTNYGYTF. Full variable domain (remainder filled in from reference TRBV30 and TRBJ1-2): SQTIHQWPATLVQPVGSPLSLECTVEGTSNPNLYWYRQAAGRGLQLLFYSVGIGQISSEVPQNLSASRPQDRQFILSSKKLLLSDSGFYLCAWSTRTGPQTNYGYTFGSGTRLTVV.

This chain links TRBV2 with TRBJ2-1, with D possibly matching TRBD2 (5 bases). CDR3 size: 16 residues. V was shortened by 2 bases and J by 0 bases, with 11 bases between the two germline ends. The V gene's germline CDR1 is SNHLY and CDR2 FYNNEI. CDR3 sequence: CASSEKRLSSYNEQFF. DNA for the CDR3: TGTGCCAGCAGTGAAAAGCGGCTGAGCTCCTACAATGAGCAGTTCTTC.

CDR3 DNA sequence: TGTGCCAGCAGCGTGGGGGACAGGGTAGAGACCCAGTACTTC. This codes for CASSVGDRVETQYF. This chain joins TRBV9 and TRBJ2-5, with 9 bases aligning to TRBD1. This CDR3 is built from 14 residues. V gave up 2 bases and J gave up 4 bases; unmatched junction bases: 3. Germline V CDR1 and CDR2: SGDLS, YYNGEE.

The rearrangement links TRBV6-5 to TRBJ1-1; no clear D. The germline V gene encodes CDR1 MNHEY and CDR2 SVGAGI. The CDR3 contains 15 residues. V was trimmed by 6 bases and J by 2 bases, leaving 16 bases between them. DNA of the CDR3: TGTGCCAGCAGCCCCGATTCGCTAATAAACACTGAAGCTTTCTTT. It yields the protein CASSPDSLINTEAFF.

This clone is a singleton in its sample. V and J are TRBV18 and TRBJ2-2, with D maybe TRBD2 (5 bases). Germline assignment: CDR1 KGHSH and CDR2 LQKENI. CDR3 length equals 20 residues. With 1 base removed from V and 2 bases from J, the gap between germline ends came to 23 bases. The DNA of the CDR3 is TGTGCCAGCTCACCACTGCCTCGGGCAGGAGGTCCAATAAACACCGGGGAGCTGTTTTTT. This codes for CASSPLPRAGGPINTGELFF.

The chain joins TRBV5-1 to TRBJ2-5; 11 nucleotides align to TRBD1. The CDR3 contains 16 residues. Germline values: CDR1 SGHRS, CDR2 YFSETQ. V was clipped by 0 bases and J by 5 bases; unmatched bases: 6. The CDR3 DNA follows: TGCGCCAGCAGCTTGGATGGACAGGGGGCAAGGGAGACCCAGTACTTC. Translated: CASSLDGQGARETQYF.

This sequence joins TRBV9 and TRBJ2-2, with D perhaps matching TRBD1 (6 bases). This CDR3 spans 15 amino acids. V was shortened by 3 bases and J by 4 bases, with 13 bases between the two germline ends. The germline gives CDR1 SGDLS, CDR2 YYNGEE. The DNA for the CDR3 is TGTGCCAGCAGCGGGACAGCTAGGGCCACCGGGGAGCTGTTTTTT. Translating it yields CASSGTARATGELFF.

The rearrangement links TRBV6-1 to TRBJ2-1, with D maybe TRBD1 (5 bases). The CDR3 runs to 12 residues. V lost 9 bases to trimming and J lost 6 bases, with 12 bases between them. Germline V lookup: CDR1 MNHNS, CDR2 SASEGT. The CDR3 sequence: CASHIGANEQFF. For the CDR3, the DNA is TGTGCCAGTCATATAGGGGCCAATGAGCAGTTCTTC.

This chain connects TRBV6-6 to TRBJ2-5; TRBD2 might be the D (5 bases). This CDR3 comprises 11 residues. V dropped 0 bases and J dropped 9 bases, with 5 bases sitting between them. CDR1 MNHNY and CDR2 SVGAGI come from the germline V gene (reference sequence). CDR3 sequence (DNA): TGTGCCAGCAGTTACTCGGAGGCCCAGTACTTC. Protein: CASSYSEAQYF.

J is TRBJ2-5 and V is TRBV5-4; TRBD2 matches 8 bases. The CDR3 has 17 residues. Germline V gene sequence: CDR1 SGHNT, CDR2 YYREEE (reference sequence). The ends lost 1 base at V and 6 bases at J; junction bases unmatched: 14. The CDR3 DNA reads TGTGCCAGCAGCTTGAGCCCTCTTCCGGGGGGGGCGAAGACCCAGTACTTC. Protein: CASSLSPLPGGAKTQYF.